The present T cell receptor (beta chain) was sequenced within a study of T cells in Graves' hyperthyroidism and ophthalmopathy. This CDR3 is 15 amino acids long. In germline, CDR1 is ENHRY, CDR2 SYGVKD. Trimming took off 1 base at V and 7 bases at J, with 14 bases between the two ends. This clonotype was recorded many times. Amplification of TCR beta CDR3 regions used RNA as the template. With the HTBI primer set, the TCR CDR3 went through a first round of RT-PCR. Via MiXCR, TCRdb re-called the multiplex PCR reads, giving one row per CDR3 protein. The sample contains under 450,000 distinct CDR3 sequences, approximately 13% of which appear only once.

The sequenced material came from blood. The TCR sequence derives from a man aged 30-40 years with Graves' hyperthyroidism that later progressed to Graves' ophthalmopathy. V gene TRBV10-3 combines with J gene TRBJ2-1; the D is unclear. The CDR3 protein is CAISEYSTPRNEQFF. The CDR3 nucleotides are TGTGCCATCAGTGAGTATTCAACCCCGAGGAATGAGCAGTTCTTC.